Listed here are 30 T cell receptor beta chains from one sample, sequenced in a study of naive and memory T cell subsets. What these receptors recognize is not known. An equimolar mix of two oligonucleotides served as the beta constant-region primer for TRBC1 and TRBC2. Four rounds of PCR amplified the ligated cDNA using nested alpha and beta constant-region primers plus SP2. TCRdb analysed the UMI-ligation and nested PCR reads with MiXCR anew, one entry per CDR3 protein. The sample has under 150,000 distinct CDR3 sequences; approximately 21% are singletons. Notes on the study in general: Possibly reflecting memory cells re-expressing CD45RA, a few larger clonotypes occurred in naive repertoires, especially CD8.

Material for sequencing was naive CD8+ T cells from blood. These receptors were obtained from a human donor in good health.

This clonotype appeared a single time. This CDR3 is CASRIPGQGQETQYF. DNA of the CDR3: TGTGCCAGCCGAATCCCGGGACAGGGCCAAGAGACCCAGTACTTC. The chain is built from TRBV28 and TRBJ2-5, with 9 bases lining up with TRBD1. The CDR3 has 15 amino acids. Germline CDR1 and CDR2: MDHEN and SYDVKM. V was pared by 8 bases and J by 1 base, with 8 bases of the junction left unmatched. The full variable domain, completed using reference TRBV28 and TRBJ2-5, is DVKVTQSSRYLVKRTGEKVFLECVQDMDHENMFWYRQDPGLGLRLIYFSYDVKMKEKGDIPEGYSVSREKKERFSLILESASTNQTSMYLCASRIPGQGQETQYFGPGTRLLVL.

The V and J genes are TRBV12-5 and TRBJ2-3, with a tentative D call TRBD2 (6 bases). From germline, CDR1 is LGHNT and CDR2 FRNRAP. The CDR3 is 14 amino acids. V was trimmed by 2 bases and J by 1 base, leaving 7 bases between them. The CDR3 DNA sequence: TGTGCTAGTGGTTTGACGGGAGGCACAGATACGCAGTATTTT. Amino acid sequence: CASGLTGGTDTQYF. The whole variable domain, filled in from reference TRBV12-5 and TRBJ2-3, reads DARVTQTPRHKVTEMGQEVTMRCQPILGHNTVFWYRQTMMQGLELLAYFRNRAPLDDSGMPKDRFSAEMPDATLATLKIQPSEPRDSAVYFCASGLTGGTDTQYFGPGTRLTVL.

The rearrangement links TRBV7-9 to TRBJ1-2; tentative D call: TRBD1 (5 bases). V was cut by 5 bases and J by 5 bases, with 18 bases left in between. CDR3 size: 15 residues. Germline V gene lookup returns CDR1 SEHNR and CDR2 FQNEAQ (reference sequence). The chain's CDR3 is CASSASGTNRYGYTF. Here the CDR3 DNA reads TGTGCCAGCAGCGCCTCCGGGACGAATCGTTATGGCTACACCTTC.

The chain has TRBV11-2 and TRBJ2-1; D might be TRBD2 (7 bases). Germline loops: CDR1 SGHAT, CDR2 FQNNGV. CDR3 length equals 16 residues. Trimming cost V 1 base and J 4 bases, with 14 bases left between them. CDR3 DNA: TGTGCCAGCAGCTTAGTTGGGGGAGGGGGGTACAATGAGCAGTTCTTC. This codes for CASSLVGGGGYNEQFF.

The gene calls are TRBV12-3 or TRBV12-4 and TRBJ1-1; maybe TRBD1 (6 bases). V was cut by 8 bases and J by 5 bases, with 15 bases left in between. The length of the CDR3 is 13 residues. The CDR3 coding sequence is TGTGCCAGCGGGGGGCAGGGGTGGACTGAAGCTTTCTTT. It specifies CASGGQGWTEAFF.

The sample holds a few counts of this clonotype. This chain links TRBV28 with TRBJ2-1, with 8 bases identical to TRBD2. V shed 3 bases, J shed 4 bases, and the junction held 2 bases outside the gene matches. This CDR3 is 14 amino acids long. Germline CDR1 is MDHEN and CDR2 is SYDVKM. CDR3 loop: CASSFGGRYNEQFF. The CDR3 DNA sequence: TGTGCCAGCAGTTTTGGCGGGAGGTACAATGAGCAGTTCTTC.

This clonotype was picked up a small number of times. The chain carries TRBV6-1 and TRBJ2-5; no definite D call. Trimming left V 3 bases short and J 9 bases short, with 8 bases between. The CDR3 totals 11 residues. Germline V gene sequence: CDR1 MNHNS, CDR2 SASEGT. The CDR3 nucleotides are TGTGCCAGCAGTGACAGTAATCCCCAGTACTTC. Protein product: CASSDSNPQYF.

The chain employs TRBV12-3 or TRBV12-4 and TRBJ2-1; TRBD1 is a possible D gene (6 bases). This CDR3 is built from 15 residues. V lost 7 bases, J lost 4 bases, and 17 bases lay in between. CDR3 nucleotide sequence: TGTGCCAGCATGGGGGCGGACGGAATATACAATGAGCAGTTCTTC. It yields the protein CASMGADGIYNEQFF.

A single count supports this clonotype. This rearrangement joins TRBV25-1 to TRBJ2-5, with a weak D call TRBD2 (5 bases). Germline V gene sequence: CDR1 MGHDK, CDR2 SYGVNS. This CDR3 is built from 14 residues. V shed 4 bases and J shed 4 bases, with 13 bases lying between them. The CDR3 DNA reads as TGTGCCAGCAGTGTAGGCTCTGGGAGAGAGACCCAGTACTTC. The encoded protein is CASSVGSGRETQYF.

There are a few counts of this clonotype. This chain links TRBV7-9 with TRBJ1-1; D possibly corresponds to TRBD1 (5 bases). The CDR3 sequence is 14 residues long. Germline CDR1 and CDR2: SEHNR and FQNEAQ (reference sequence). V lost 1 base and J 1 base, leaving 7 bases between the germline ends. The CDR3 protein is CASSLGGTNTEAFF. In DNA form, the CDR3 reads TGTGCCAGCAGCTTAGGGGGGACGAACACTGAAGCTTTCTTT.

The CDR3 here is CSVMTANEQFF. Written as DNA, the CDR3 is TGCAGCGTAATGACGGCCAATGAGCAGTTCTTC. The J gene is TRBJ2-1, the V gene TRBV29-1, with no clear D. Deletions cut 6 bases from V and 6 bases from J, with 9 bases between. CDR1 and CDR2 from the germline V gene are SQVTM and ANQGSEA. This CDR3 has 11 residues.

The V and J genes are TRBV5-1 and TRBJ2-1; D is possibly TRBD1 (6 bases). Per germline, CDR1 SGHRS and CDR2 YFSETQ. V lost 3 bases and J lost 3, with 22 bases in between. The CDR3 sequence is 18 residues long. For the CDR3, the DNA is TGCGCCAGCAGCTATGACGCGACCGGGGACATTTACTACAATGAGCAGTTCTTC. This encodes CASSYDATGDIYYNEQFF. The whole variable domain, remainder taken from reference TRBV5-1 and TRBJ2-1, is KAGVTQTPRYLIKTRGQQVTLSCSPISGHRSVSWYQQTPGQGLQFLFEYFSETQRNKGNFPGRFSGRQFSNSRSEMNVSTLELGDSALYLCASSYDATGDIYYNEQFFGPGTRLTVL.

This clonotype was observed a handful of times. The chain carries TRBV2 and TRBJ2-1; D is tentatively TRBD1 or TRBD2 (6 bases each). Trimming pared 2 bases from V and 4 bases from J, leaving 15 bases between. Looked up from germline, CDR1 is SNHLY and CDR2 is FYNNEI. The CDR3 is 16 amino acids. CDR3 nucleotides: TGTGCCAGCAGTGAAAGGGGGGCGATCTTGTACAATGAGCAGTTCTTC. Translated: CASSERGAILYNEQFF.

V is TRBV20-1 and J is TRBJ2-7, with TRBD2 matching 8 bases. Germline V CDR1 and CDR2: DFQATT, SNEGSKA (reference sequence). V lost 4 bases and J lost 2; bases outside the gene matches: 10. This CDR3 spans 15 amino acids. Written as DNA, the CDR3 is TGCAGTGCTACTACCCCGGGAGGGCCACCCTACGAGCAGTACTTC. This encodes CSATTPGGPPYEQYF.

This clonotype was counted a few times. The chain has TRBV2 and TRBJ2-7; a possible D gene is TRBD1 (6 bases). V dropped 7 bases and J dropped 1 base, with 11 bases sitting between them. The CDR3 sequence is 13 residues long. Germline values: CDR1 SNHLY, CDR2 FYNNEI. CDR3 sequence reads: CASNGDKSYEQYF. In nucleotides, the CDR3 is TGTGCCAGCAACGGGGACAAATCCTACGAGCAGTACTTC.

The chain joins TRBV2 to TRBJ1-3, with 9 bases matching TRBD1. This CDR3 region has 15 residues. J gave up 6 bases and V 8 bases, and 11 bases lay outside the gene matches. Per the germline V gene, CDR1 is SNHLY and CDR2 is FYNNEI. The CDR3 nucleotides are TGTGCCAGCGGGGGACTGGGACAGGGTGTAAACACCATATATTTT. Its protein product is CASGGLGQGVNTIYF.

This clonotype was recorded a few times. The rearrangement joins TRBV7-9 to TRBJ2-7, with TRBD2 as a possible D gene (6 bases). V was clipped by 1 base and J by 5 bases, with 9 bases between them. The CDR3 loop spans 13 amino acids. Germline CDR1 is SEHNR and CDR2 is FQNEAQ (reference sequence). Here the CDR3 reads CASSLVGGNEQYF. The CDR3 region has the DNA TGTGCCAGCAGCTTAGTCGGAGGGAACGAGCAGTACTTC.

This clonotype showed up just a few times. The chain recombines TRBV27 with TRBJ2-1; D unresolved. In germline, CDR1 is MNHEY, CDR2 SMNVEV (reference sequence). The V end was cut by 0 bases, the J end by 10 bases, with 10 bases between. The CDR3 length is 13 residues. Written as DNA, the CDR3 is TGTGCCAGCAGTTTATCGTTAGGCGTAGAGCAGTTCTTC. This codes for CASSLSLGVEQFF.

V gene TRBV6-1 combines with J gene TRBJ2-4, with D uncertain. Trimming cost V 4 bases and J 6 bases, with 7 bases left between them. This CDR3 region has 12 residues. Germline V gene data show CDR1 as MNHNS and CDR2 as SASEGT. The CDR3 here is CASSADGNIQYF. The DNA of the CDR3 is TGTGCCAGCAGTGCGGACGGAAACATTCAGTACTTC.

This clonotype appeared a few times. The J gene is TRBJ1-1, the V gene TRBV7-9, with TRBD1 matching 10 bases. Germline assignment: CDR1 SEHNR and CDR2 FQNEAQ (reference sequence). With V trimmed by 5 bases and J by 7 bases, 19 bases remained unmatched. The CDR3 spans 18 residues. Written as DNA, the CDR3 is TGTGCCAGCAGCACGCCAATGGACAGGGGGTTTGGAGCGGTTGAAGCTTTCTTT. Protein sequence: CASSTPMDRGFGAVEAFF.

This chain joins TRBV12-5 and TRBJ2-1, with D unresolved. V was pared by 3 bases and J by 4 bases, with 19 bases between. This CDR3 spans 17 amino acids. CDR1 and CDR2 (germline): LGHNT, FRNRAP. This CDR3 reads CASGFDVGLGGYNEQFF. The CDR3 nucleotides read TGTGCTAGTGGTTTTGACGTCGGCCTCGGCGGATACAATGAGCAGTTCTTC.

The chain employs TRBV7-6 and TRBJ1-2; 7 nucleotides agree with TRBD1. The CDR3 runs 15 residues. The V segment lost 4 bases and the J segment 2 bases; nucleotides outside the gene matches: 7. Germline CDR1 is SGHVS and CDR2 is FNYEAQ. CDR3 loop: CASSSRQGSNYGYTF. CDR3 DNA: TGTGCCAGCAGCTCACGACAGGGTTCCAACTATGGCTACACCTTC.

The rearrangement uses TRBV28 and TRBJ2-1; tentative D call: TRBD2 (5 bases). The CDR3 has 14 amino acids. The germline CDR1 and CDR2 sequences are MDHEN and SYDVKM. Trimming pared 8 bases from V and 0 bases from J, leaving 11 bases between. This CDR3 reads CASSGLSSYNEQFF. CDR3 nucleotides: TGTGCCAGCTCAGGACTGAGCTCCTACAATGAGCAGTTCTTC.

This clonotype came up a few times. The genes are TRBV3-1 and TRBJ2-1; a weak D match, TRBD2 (6 bases). Trimming shortened V by 1 base and J by 4 bases, and 17 bases separated the two germline ends. The germline V gene encodes CDR1 LGHDT and CDR2 YNNKEL (reference sequence). The CDR3 contains 17 residues. The CDR3: CASSQASGLLSYNEQFF. In nucleotides, the CDR3 is TGTGCCAGCAGCCAAGCTTCGGGACTCCTGTCTTACAATGAGCAGTTCTTC.

This clonotype has just a few counts. The rearrangement joins TRBV7-9 to TRBJ1-2; the D is unclear. This CDR3 has 15 residues. Per germline, CDR1 SEHNR and CDR2 FQNEAQ (reference sequence). Trimming left V 1 base short and J 5 bases short, with 14 bases between. The CDR3 loop is CASSLVVSEYYGYTF. The CDR3 region has the DNA TGTGCCAGCAGCTTAGTTGTCAGCGAATATTATGGCTACACCTTC. Looking up the rest from reference TRBV7-9 and TRBJ1-2 gives the full variable domain: DTGVSQNPRHKITKRGQNVTFRCDPISEHNRLYWYRQTLGQGPEFLTYFQNEAQLEKSRLLSDRFSAERPKGSFSTLEIQRTEQGDSAMYLCASSLVVSEYYGYTFGSGTRLTVV.

This clonotype was seen at least ten times. The V gene is TRBV29-1, the J gene TRBJ2-7, with TRBD2 matching over 7 bases. This CDR3 is built from 14 residues. After removal of 4 bases from V and 7 bases from J, the junction contained 13 bases not matched to a gene. CDR1 is SQVTM and CDR2 is ANQGSEA in the germline V gene. This CDR3 reads CSVVLGLEDSEQYF. CDR3 DNA sequence: TGCAGCGTTGTACTCGGACTAGAAGACTCGGAGCAGTACTTC.

This clonotype was found a few times. This chain uses TRBV6-5 with TRBJ2-7; TRBD1 matches 9 bases. Germline lookup yields CDR1 MNHEY and CDR2 SVGAGI. V shed 5 bases and J 5 bases; nucleotides not matched to a gene: 4. The length of the CDR3 is 13 residues. The CDR3 DNA sequence: TGTGCCAGCAGTCCGGGACAGGGCAACGAGCAGTACTTC. This gives the protein CASSPGQGNEQYF.

This rearrangement joins TRBV28 to TRBJ1-1; D gene unclear. V was trimmed by 8 bases and J by 3 bases, leaving 16 bases between them. Germline V gene lookup returns CDR1 MDHEN and CDR2 SYDVKM. CDR3 length: 14 residues. As DNA, the CDR3 is TGTGCCAGCCGACCGGAGGTATGGGACACTGAAGCTTTCTTT. It specifies CASRPEVWDTEAFF.

The chain has TRBV6-5 and TRBJ2-7, with 7 bases matching TRBD2. The CDR3 runs to 15 residues. The V gene's germline CDR1 is MNHEY and CDR2 SVGAGI. Trimming cost V 6 bases and J 2 bases; bases outside gene matches: 10. The CDR3: CASSYDEREAYEQYF. The CDR3 DNA follows: TGTGCCAGCAGCTACGACGAGCGGGAAGCCTACGAGCAGTACTTC.

J is TRBJ2-5 and V is TRBV29-1; D is uncertain. V lost 1 base and J 0 bases, leaving 6 bases between the germline ends. Germline loops: CDR1 SQVTM, CDR2 ANQGSEA. The CDR3 runs 13 residues. CDR3 residues: CSVEGVYQETQYF. The CDR3 nucleotides are TGCAGCGTTGAAGGGGTCTACCAAGAGACCCAGTACTTC.